This T cell receptor (beta chain) was obtained from a study of T-cell reconstitution after alpha-beta-depleted transplantation in children. Study-level results: As was reported, about two months after transplant, alpha-beta T cells came from several hundred expanded graft clones.

This clonotype has ten or more counts. Its antigen is undetermined. The V gene lost 0 bases and the J gene lost 2 bases, with 13 bases spanning the gap. The CDR3 spans 15 residues. Germline-derived CDR1 and CDR2 are DFQATT and SNEGSKA (reference sequence). The authors prepared the TCRbeta library with unique molecular identifiers. TCRdb reprocessed the PCR reads via MiXCR and lists one record per CDR3 protein. This sample carries fewer than 550,000 distinct CDR3 sequences, around 15% of them seen once, and the ten largest clones take approximately 28%. This TCR derives from a boy in the first two years of life who had a stem cell transplant for Wiskott-Aldrich syndrome, so the T cells may come from the graft donor. This chain connects TRBV20-1 to TRBJ2-5, with D unresolved. Material: PBMCs, mostly from graft donor cells, obtained 360 days after TCRalphabeta/CD19-depleted stem cell transplant. CDR3 in DNA: TGCAGTGCTAGAGATAGTAGGGCAGTTCAAGAGACCCAGTACTTC. Translated: CSARDSRAVQETQYF.